One sample yielded the 18 T cell receptor beta chains listed below, sequenced in a study of long-term antiretroviral therapy in people with HIV. This was the immunoSEQ v3.0 assay at survey level. Assay: immunoSEQ multiplex PCR; the TCRdb copy retains only in-frame clones and omits some. The sample carries roughly 50,000 clones, 80% to 90% recorded once. The sequenced sample was unsorted PBMCs, obtained 0.8 years after starting antiretroviral therapy. The source of these receptors is a woman younger than 35 with HIV.

The chain carries TRBV28 and TRBJ2-5, with D perhaps matching TRBD2 (5 bases). There are 13 residues in the CDR3. Deletions cut 3 bases from V and 4 bases from J, with 9 bases between. CDR1 MDHEN and CDR2 SYDVKM come from the germline V gene. CDR3 nucleotide sequence: TGTGCCAGCAGTTTTTCGGGGAGAGAGACCCAGTACTTC. Its translation is CASSFSGRETQYF.

With respect to this clone: The junction shows a germline mismatch at one end, possibly a read error. The sample holds other DNA sequences that translate to the same CDR3. The rearrangement joins TRBV5-1 to TRBJ2-7; 9 bases are a match to TRBD2. Germline V gene lookup returns CDR1 SGHRS and CDR2 YFSETQ. This CDR3 has 16 amino acids. The CDR3 spells CASSLVSPLAGYEQYF. CDR3 nucleotides: TGCGCTAGCAGCTTGGTATCCCCACTAGCGGGCTACGAGCAGTACTTC.

V gene TRBV11-3 combines with J gene TRBJ2-1; 8 nucleotides match TRBD2. The germline V gene encodes CDR1 SGHNT and CDR2 YENEEA. The CDR3 extends over 14 amino acids. Unmatched junction bases numbered 3, after V lost 5 bases and J lost 3 bases. The DNA for the CDR3 is TGTGCCAGCAGCCGAGCGGGAGACTACAATGAGCAGTTCTTC. Encoded protein: CASSRAGDYNEQFF. The full variable domain, its missing parts supplied by reference TRBV11-3 and TRBJ2-1, is EAGVVQSPRYKIIEKKQPVAFWCNPISGHNTLYWYLQNLGQGPELLIRYENEEAVDDSQLPKDRFSAERLKGVDSTLKIQPAELGDSAVYLCASSRAGDYNEQFFGPGTRLTVL.

V gene TRBV18 combines with J gene TRBJ2-5, with TRBD2 matching over 7 bases. CDR1 and CDR2 from the germline V gene are KGHSH and LQKENI. The trim removed 6 bases at V and 4 bases at J, leaving 11 bases unmatched. The CDR3 runs 15 residues. The CDR3 DNA reads TGTGCCAGCTCTCCGAACCTTTCGGGGGGAGAGACCCAGTACTTC. Translating it yields CASSPNLSGGETQYF.

The chain carries TRBV25-1 and TRBJ2-7, with D perhaps TRBD1 or TRBD2 (5 bases each). The V gene lost 6 bases and the J gene lost 0 bases, with 18 bases spanning the gap. The CDR3 has 16 amino acids. Germline CDR1 reads MGHDK; CDR2 reads SYGVNS. The CDR3 spells CASSSGSGGISYEQYF. The CDR3 region has the DNA TGTGCCAGCAGCTCTGGAAGTGGGGGAATCTCCTACGAGCAGTACTTC.

J is TRBJ2-7 and V is TRBV28; 9 bases match TRBD2. The ends lost 2 bases at V and 4 bases at J; junction bases unmatched: 6. The CDR3 runs 15 residues. Germline CDR1 is MDHEN and CDR2 is SYDVKM. DNA for the CDR3: TGTGCCAGCAGTTTACCCCTAGCGGGAATATACGAGCAGTACTTC. Translation: CASSLPLAGIYEQYF.

The genes are TRBV5-6 and TRBJ2-2; TRBD2 matches at 11 bases. V shed 7 bases and J 3 bases; nucleotides not matched to a gene: 8. Germline V gene lookup returns CDR1 SGHDT and CDR2 YYEEEE. This CDR3 is 16 amino acids long. The CDR3, as DNA: TGTGCCAGCGACTTAGCGGGAGGGCCCGACACCGGGGAGCTGTTTTTT. As protein: CASDLAGGPDTGELFF.

The V call is TRBV7-4, the J call TRBJ2-5; TRBD2 matches at 8 bases. The CDR3 totals 15 residues. V gave up 0 bases and J gave up 6 bases; unmatched junction bases: 6. The germline V gene has CDR1 SGHVT and CDR2 SQSDAQ. CDR3 residues: CASSLAGLATKTQYF. Written as DNA, the CDR3 is TGTGCCAGCAGCTTAGCCGGACTAGCAACCAAGACCCAGTACTTC. Together with reference TRBV7-4 and TRBJ2-5, the CDR3 gives the full variable domain: GAGVSQSPRYKVAKRGRDVALRCDSISGHVTLYWYRQTLGQGSEVLTYSQSDAQRDKSGRPSGRFSAERPERSVSTLKIQRTEQGDSAVYLCASSLAGLATKTQYFGPGTRLLVL.

This chain connects TRBV5-6 to TRBJ2-5; D gene unclear. CDR3 length equals 14 residues. The germline V and J ends were trimmed by 0 bases and 5 bases, with 11 bases remaining between them. Germline V gene sequence: CDR1 SGHDT, CDR2 YYEEEE. The CDR3 sequence is CASSLVASRETQYF. CDR3 sequence (DNA): TGTGCCAGCAGCTTGGTCGCGAGCCGGGAGACCCAGTACTTC.

J is TRBJ2-1 and V is TRBV4-1; 11 positions match TRBD2. The V gene end was trimmed by 2 bases and the J gene end by 4 bases; junction bases not matched to a gene: 10. The germline CDR1 and CDR2 sequences are MGHRA and YSYEKL. The CDR3 consists of 18 residues. CDR3 DNA sequence: TGCGCCAGCAGCCAACACACGGGACTAGCGGACCTTTACAATGAGCAGTTCTTC. Encoded protein: CASSQHTGLADLYNEQFF.

The chain employs TRBV6-5 and TRBJ2-1, with 9 bases that match TRBD2. V lost 3 bases and J lost 8; bases outside the gene matches: 11. The CDR3 contains 16 residues. Germline V gives CDR1 MNHEY, CDR2 SVGAGI. In nucleotides, the CDR3 is TGTGCCAGCAGTTATTCTGGCGGGAGGGCCTGGGATGAGCAGTTCTTC. Amino acid sequence: CASSYSGGRAWDEQFF.

V usage is TRBV27 and J usage is TRBJ2-3, with D maybe TRBD1 (6 bases). CDR3 length: 16 residues. CDR1 is MNHEY, CDR2 SMNVEV, per germline (reference sequence). V was cut by 2 bases and J by 0 bases, with 12 bases left in between. CDR3 coding DNA: TGTGCCAGCAGTTTAGAGACAGGCGATAGCACAGATACGCAGTATTTT. Translation: CASSLETGDSTDTQYF.

The rearrangement joins TRBV7-9 to TRBJ1-1; 10 bases are shared with TRBD1. The CDR3 sequence is 15 residues long. Germline V gene data show CDR1 as SEHNR and CDR2 as FQNEAQ (reference sequence). After removal of 5 bases from V and 0 bases from J, the junction contained 3 bases not matched to a gene. In DNA form, the CDR3 reads TGTGCCAGCAGCGCGACAGGGGGCGTGAACACTGAAGCTTTCTTT. Translating gives CASSATGGVNTEAFF.

This chain links TRBV9 with TRBJ2-3; 10 nucleotides line up with TRBD2. The CDR3 runs 19 residues. The trim removed 3 bases at V and 2 bases at J, leaving 15 bases unmatched. In germline, CDR1 is SGDLS, CDR2 YYNGEE. CDR3 bases: TGTGCCAGCAGCGCTCGGGAACTTAGCGGGAGGATTGACACAGATACGCAGTATTTT. This translates into CASSARELSGRIDTDTQYF.

The chain combines TRBV14 with TRBJ2-1; unclear D gene. The CDR3 spans 16 residues. V was shortened by 8 bases and J by 8 bases, with 25 bases between the two germline ends. Germline loops: CDR1 SGHDN, CDR2 FVKESK. The CDR3 coding sequence is TGTGCCAGCGTGGGGTGGGTGCCCACACGGCCTGATGAGCAGTTCTTC. The encoded protein is CASVGWVPTRPDEQFF.

The rearrangement uses TRBV7-2 and TRBJ2-7; TRBD1 matches at 9 bases. The CDR3 sequence is 15 residues long. CDR1 SGHTA and CDR2 FQGNSA come from the germline V gene. After removal of 4 bases from V and 1 base from J, the junction contained 5 bases not matched to a gene. The CDR3 coding sequence is TGTGCCAGCAGCTCGACAGGGGGTCCTTCCTACGAGCAGTACTTC. Translation: CASSSTGGPSYEQYF.

The CDR3 DNA is TGTGCCAGCAGTCAATTTCGGGACAGCGACCTCAATGAGCAGTTCTTC. This gives the protein CASSQFRDSDLNEQFF. The V gene is TRBV25-1, the J gene TRBJ2-1; 7 nucleotides align to TRBD1. The junction had 13 bases not matched to a gene; V was cut back by 5 bases and J by 6 bases. Germline assignment: CDR1 MGHDK and CDR2 SYGVNS. The CDR3 consists of 16 residues.

DNA for the CDR3: TGTGCCAGCTCACCAAGGGGACAGGCTACGTACGAGCAGTACTTC. Translating gives CASSPRGQATYEQYF. The J gene is TRBJ2-7, the V gene TRBV18; 8 nucleotides match TRBD1. Germline assignment: CDR1 KGHSH and CDR2 LQKENI. The CDR3 extends over 15 amino acids. V shed 2 bases, J shed 4 bases, and the junction held 7 bases outside the gene matches. The entire variable domain, with the rest obtained from reference TRBV18 and TRBJ2-7, is as follows: NAGVMQNPRHLVRRRGQEARLRCSPMKGHSHVYWYRQLPEEGLKFMVYLQKENIIDESGMPKERFSAEFPKEGPSILRIQQVVRGDSAAYFCASSPRGQATYEQYFGPGTRLTVT.